These 30 T cell receptor beta chains share one sample of origin, sequenced in a study of vaccination effects on CD4 cells after COVID-19. Assay: immunoSEQ multiplex PCR; the TCRdb copy retains only in-frame clones and omits some. The data contain more than 25,000 clones, around 80% of them singletons. These receptors are not linked to any known antigen. Within the ViraFEST assay, antigen-specific CD4+ T cells underwent expansion with viral peptide pools prior to sequencing. Following 10 days of culture, CD4+ T cells were isolated. Participants got two doses of BNT162b2 or mRNA-1273 vaccine. The source was CD4+ T cells from PBMCs cultured with SARS-CoV-2 spike peptides, collected after COVID-19 vaccination. These receptors originate from a human donor who received a COVID-19 vaccine. Some clones in this sample may be carry-over from other donors' samples.

This clone was detected only a few times. The chain combines TRBV5-1 with TRBJ1-2, with D unresolved. The CDR3 contains 12 residues. The V end was cut by 4 bases, the J end by 2 bases, with 6 bases between. CDR1 is SGHRS, CDR2 YFSETQ, per germline. CDR3 nucleotide sequence: TGCGCCAGCAGCCGCGAGAACTATGGCTACACCTTC. Its translation is CASSRENYGYTF.

The J gene is TRBJ2-1, the V gene TRBV6-5; a possible D gene is TRBD1 (5 bases). V was shortened by 6 bases and J by 5 bases, with 14 bases between the two germline ends. The V gene's germline CDR1 is MNHEY and CDR2 SVGAGI. CDR3 length: 14 amino acids. CDR3 in DNA: TGTGCCAGCAGGACAGCAAAGATAAACAATGAGCAGTTCTTC. Encoded protein: CASRTAKINNEQFF.

This clone was seen a few times. This CDR3 is CASSIGGRSLRTEAFF. The CDR3 DNA reads TGTGCCAGTAGTATAGGGGGCCGCTCCCTTCGAACTGAAGCTTTCTTT. The chain couples TRBV19 to TRBJ1-1, with D perhaps matching TRBD1 (5 bases). V was cut by 1 base and J by 5 bases, with 17 bases left in between. This CDR3 is 16 amino acids long. Per the germline V gene, CDR1 is LNHDA and CDR2 is SQIVND (reference sequence).

This chain links TRBV6-6 with TRBJ2-2; 8 nucleotides match TRBD2. After removal of 2 bases from V and 6 bases from J, the junction contained 5 bases not matched to a gene. The CDR3 length is 15 residues. Per germline, CDR1 MNHNY and CDR2 SVGAGI (reference sequence). CDR3 bases: TGTGCCAGCAGTTACAGACTAGCGACGGCCGGGGAGCTGTTTTTT. This translates into CASSYRLATAGELFF.

This clone was counted between two and nine times. The V call is TRBV27, the J call TRBJ1-2, with D unclear. V lost 4 bases and J lost 0, with 9 bases in between. This CDR3 contains 14 residues. From germline, CDR1 is MNHEY and CDR2 SMNVEV (reference sequence). The CDR3: CASSSAGANYGYTF. Here the CDR3 DNA reads TGTGCCAGCAGTTCCGCGGGAGCTAACTATGGCTACACCTTC.

The chain has TRBV7-3 and TRBJ2-5; TRBD1 agrees at 7 bases. After removal of 0 bases from V and 5 bases from J, the junction contained 6 bases not matched to a gene. The germline V gene encodes CDR1 SGHTA and CDR2 FQGTGA. This CDR3 comprises 15 residues. In DNA, the CDR3 is TGTGCCAGCAGCTTAACAGGGGGCTTAAGGGAGACCCAGTACTTC. Translated: CASSLTGGLRETQYF.

This clone has only one observation. The chain links TRBV14 to TRBJ2-1; TRBD2 matches at 12 bases. V lost 4 bases to trimming and J lost 6 bases; unmatched junction nucleotides: 7. Per the germline V gene, CDR1 is SGHDN and CDR2 is FVKESK. This CDR3 is built from 16 residues. CDR3 in DNA: TGTGCCAGCAGCCTGCGAGCACTAGCGGGGGGCAATGAGCAGTTCTTC. Translating gives CASSLRALAGGNEQFF.

The chain recombines TRBV4-2 with TRBJ1-2, with 7 bases matching TRBD1. The germline gives CDR1 LGHNA, CDR2 YNFKEQ. This CDR3 is 15 amino acids long. The J segment lost 3 bases and the V segment lost 0 bases, leaving 4 bases of the junction unmatched. The CDR3 DNA reads TGTGCCAGCAGCCAAGATCCCGGACAGGACTATGGCTACACCTTC. Its protein product is CASSQDPGQDYGYTF.

This chain uses TRBV9 with TRBJ2-5; D possibly uses TRBD1 or TRBD2 (6 bases each). Between the trimmed V and J ends, which lost 6 bases and 4 bases, there was a span of 13 bases. Germline V gene data show CDR1 as SGDLS and CDR2 as YYNGEE. The CDR3 has 13 amino acids. The CDR3 protein is CASNRGPLETQYF. The CDR3 nucleotides are TGTGCCAGCAATCGGGGGCCGCTAGAGACCCAGTACTTC.

By share, this clone counts as medium-sized. This may be a read error: a much more frequent sequence differs by one nucleotide. The same CDR3 can be traced to other DNA sequences in this sample. The chain joins TRBV5-1 to TRBJ2-6; D is unclear. Trimming cost V 4 bases and J 0 bases, with 5 bases left between them. Germline CDR1 reads SGHRS; CDR2 reads YFSETQ. CDR3 length: 14 residues. The chain's CDR3 is CASSVYSGANVLTF. The CDR3 DNA follows: TGCGCCAGCAGCGTGTACTCTGGGGCCAACGTCCTGACTTTC. Full variable domain (outside the CDR3, taken from reference TRBV5-1 and TRBJ2-6): KAGVTQTPRYLIKTRGQQVTLSCSPISGHRSVSWYQQTPGQGLQFLFEYFSETQRNKGNFPGRFSGRQFSNSRSEMNVSTLELGDSALYLCASSVYSGANVLTFGAGSRLTVL.

The chain links TRBV7-2 to TRBJ1-1, with D perhaps matching TRBD1 (5 bases). The CDR3 runs to 15 residues. Trimming took off 3 bases at V and 4 bases at J, with 15 bases between the two ends. Germline V gene lookup returns CDR1 SGHTA and CDR2 FQGNSA. The CDR3 here is CASSFGTAPGTEAFF. The CDR3, as DNA: TGTGCCAGCAGCTTCGGGACCGCACCTGGCACTGAAGCTTTCTTT.

The chain combines TRBV2 with TRBJ1-4, with D perhaps TRBD1 (5 bases). CDR1 and CDR2 from the germline V gene are SNHLY and FYNNEI. The CDR3 runs to 13 residues. Trimming cost V 3 bases and J 8 bases, with 10 bases left between them. The DNA for the CDR3 is TGTGCCAGCAGTGACAGGGACCGGGAAAAACTGTTTTTT. Translation: CASSDRDREKLFF.

The chain carries TRBV12-5 and TRBJ1-5; 10 bases line up with TRBD1. Germline CDR1 reads LGHNT; CDR2 reads FRNRAP. Germline trimming cut 4 bases from V and 5 bases from J; bases unmatched to any gene: 2. The CDR3 is 14 residues long. Here the CDR3 reads CASGSGQGHQPQHF. CDR3 sequence (DNA): TGTGCTAGTGGTTCGGGACAGGGGCATCAGCCCCAGCATTTT.

This chain connects TRBV6-2 or TRBV6-3 to TRBJ1-1; possible D gene TRBD1, 6 bases. Germline values: CDR1 MNHEY, CDR2 SVGEGT. Trimming took off 6 bases at V and 5 bases at J, with 19 bases between the two ends. CDR3 length: 15 amino acids. The CDR3 region is CASSSVGGKGTEAFF. As DNA, the CDR3 is TGTGCCAGCAGCTCAGTGGGGGGCAAAGGGACTGAAGCTTTCTTT.

The chain links TRBV7-3 to TRBJ1-2; 7 nucleotides align to TRBD1. Germline CDR1 is SGHTA and CDR2 is FQGTGA. CDR3 length equals 13 residues. The V and J ends lost 5 bases and 3 bases, in that order; junction bases with no gene match: 3. CDR3 sequence (DNA): TGTGCCAGCAGCCCCCAGGGGGACTATGGCTACACCTTC. It is translated as CASSPQGDYGYTF.

This chain links TRBV30 with TRBJ2-6, with D uncertain. Trimming left V 1 base short and J 2 bases short, with 6 bases between. This CDR3 is built from 14 residues. Per germline, CDR1 GTSNPN and CDR2 SVGIG (reference sequence). Here the CDR3 DNA reads TGTGCCTGGAGTGCTGGGGCTGGGGCCAACGTCCTGACTTTC. Its translation is CAWSAGAGANVLTF.

CDR3 in DNA: TGTGCCAGCAGCCAAACTGACAATTACGAGCAGTACGTC. This translates into CASSQTDNYEQYV. This rearrangement joins TRBV14 to TRBJ2-7; D ambiguous. Deletions cut 2 bases from V and 4 bases from J, with 9 bases between. The CDR3 is 13 residues long. Germline assignment: CDR1 SGHDN and CDR2 FVKESK.

V and J are TRBV7-3 and TRBJ1-2; D call uncertain. This CDR3 is 13 amino acids long. Per germline, CDR1 SGHTA and CDR2 FQGTGA. The ends were cut back, 2 bases at V and 1 base at J, with 5 bases in the middle. CDR3 amino acids: CASSLGLNYGYTF. The CDR3 DNA reads TGTGCCAGCAGCTTAGGGCTTAACTATGGCTACACCTTC.

This clone is medium-sized. J is TRBJ2-2 and V is TRBV9; D gene unclear. Germline V lookup: CDR1 SGDLS, CDR2 YYNGEE. The CDR3 covers 14 residues. V was cut by 1 base and J by 1 base, with 5 bases left in between. The CDR3 nucleotides are TGTGCCAGCAGCGTAAACGTGAACACCGGGGAGCTGTTTTTT. It specifies CASSVNVNTGELFF.

J is TRBJ1-4 and V is TRBV21-1; the DNA was not compared with TRBD1, the D call given in the table. TRBV21-1 is a listed pseudogene. This CDR3 has 15 residues. CDR3 coding DNA: TGTGCCAGCAGCCTTCAGGGTTACTTTAATGAAAAACTGTTTTTT. Its translation: CASSLQGYFNEKLFF.

V is TRBV24-1 and J is TRBJ1-2; 7 bases are a match to TRBD1. CDR3 length equals 14 residues. Germline CDR1 KGHDR, CDR2 SFDVKD. V lost 4 bases and J lost 7; bases outside the gene matches: 8. The CDR3 region is CATSDPGQFSGYTF. The DNA of the CDR3 is TGTGCCACCAGTGACCCGGGACAGTTCAGTGGCTACACCTTC.

The rearrangement uses TRBV5-4 and TRBJ1-2, with a weak D call TRBD1 (6 bases). Trimming took off 3 bases at V and 2 bases at J, with 11 bases between the two ends. Per the germline V gene, CDR1 is SGHNT and CDR2 is YYREEE (reference sequence). This CDR3 has 14 amino acids. The chain's CDR3 is CASSSPGQNYGYTF. Here the CDR3 DNA reads TGTGCCAGCAGCTCTCCGGGACAAAACTATGGCTACACCTTC.

The chain links TRBV9 to TRBJ1-2, with D possibly matching TRBD1 (6 bases). From germline, CDR1 is SGDLS and CDR2 YYNGEE. The V end was cut by 5 bases, the J end by 0 bases, with 14 bases between. The CDR3 is 15 residues long. This chain's CDR3 is CASRQGSGANYGYTF. The CDR3, as DNA: TGTGCCAGCAGACAGGGTTCGGGAGCTAACTATGGCTACACCTTC.

The chain employs TRBV19 and TRBJ2-4; a possible D gene is TRBD1 (6 bases). V was clipped by 5 bases and J by 0 bases, with 11 bases between them. CDR1 and CDR2 from the germline V gene are LNHDA and SQIVND (reference sequence). This CDR3 spans 15 amino acids. Here the CDR3 reads CASSFGQLAKNIQYF. The CDR3, as DNA: TGTGCCAGTAGTTTCGGACAGCTAGCCAAAAACATTCAGTACTTC. Full variable domain (missing parts from reference TRBV19 and TRBJ2-4): DGGITQSPKYLFRKEGQNVTLSCEQNLNHDAMYWYRQDPGQGLRLIYYSQIVNDFQKGDIAEGYSVSREKKESFPLTVTSAQKNPTAFYLCASSFGQLAKNIQYFGAGTRLSVL.

The table lists this clone with a few counts. The rearrangement links TRBV2 to TRBJ2-1, with unresolved D. The germline CDR1 and CDR2 sequences are SNHLY and FYNNEI. Trimming pared 4 bases from V and 7 bases from J, leaving 14 bases between. The length of the CDR3 is 14 residues. Written as DNA, the CDR3 is TGTGCCAGCAGTGGGTCCAGAATTGGGAATGAGCAGTTCTTC. This codes for CASSGSRIGNEQFF.

This rearrangement joins TRBV6-5 to TRBJ1-5; D is perhaps TRBD1 (6 bases). CDR3 size: 14 residues. Germline V CDR1 and CDR2: MNHEY, SVGAGI. The V and J ends lost 6 bases and 2 bases respectively, with 11 bases between them. The CDR3 spells CASSEGGGNQPQHF. The CDR3 coding sequence is TGTGCCAGCAGCGAGGGGGGGGGCAATCAGCCCCAGCATTTT.

V usage is TRBV7-2 and J usage is TRBJ2-7; D ambiguous. V lost 2 bases to trimming and J lost 2 bases, with 7 bases between them. CDR3 length equals 13 residues. Germline loops: CDR1 SGHTA, CDR2 FQGNSA. The CDR3 DNA sequence: TGTGCCAGCAGCTTATCCCCCACCTACGAGCAGTACGTC. Residues: CASSLSPTYEQYV.

The chain has TRBV6-1 and TRBJ1-2, with D tentatively TRBD1 (6 bases). Germline V gene sequence: CDR1 MNHNS, CDR2 SASEGT. The CDR3 has 17 amino acids. V lost 2 bases to trimming and J lost 5 bases, with 21 bases between them. CDR3 nucleotides: TGTGCCAGCAGTGAAACCAGGGCTGGGGGCAGGGTGTATGGCTACACCTTC. It encodes CASSETRAGGRVYGYTF.

This CDR3 reads CATSDTQGHSNTGELFF. The CDR3 DNA is TGTGCCACCAGTGATACCCAGGGACATTCGAACACCGGGGAGCTGTTTTTT. This chain connects TRBV24-1 to TRBJ2-2, with D possibly TRBD1 on 6 matching bases. This CDR3 has 17 residues. V gave up 3 bases and J gave up 0 bases, with 13 bases separating them. CDR1 is KGHDR, CDR2 SFDVKD, per germline.

In its sample, this clone was seen once. The CDR3 protein is CASRWDRGTDTQYF. CDR3 bases: TGTGCCAGCAGATGGGACAGGGGCACAGATACGCAGTATTTT. This chain links TRBV6-5 with TRBJ2-3, with 9 positions matching TRBD1. V dropped 6 bases and J dropped 1; count of bases not matched to a gene: 2. Germline assignment: CDR1 MNHEY and CDR2 SVGAGI. The CDR3 contains 14 residues.